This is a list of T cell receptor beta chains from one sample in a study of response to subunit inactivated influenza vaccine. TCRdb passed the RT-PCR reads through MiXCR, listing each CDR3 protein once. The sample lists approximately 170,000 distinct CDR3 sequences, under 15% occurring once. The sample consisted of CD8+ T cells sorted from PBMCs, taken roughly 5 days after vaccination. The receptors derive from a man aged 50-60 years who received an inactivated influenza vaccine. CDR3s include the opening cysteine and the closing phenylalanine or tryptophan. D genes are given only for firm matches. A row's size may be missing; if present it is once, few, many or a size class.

DNA: TGTGCCAGCAGCTACGGAAGACCCCACTCTGGGGCCAACGTCCTGACTTTC
CDR3: CASSYGRPHSGANVLTF
J: TRBJ2-6
size: NA
V: TRBV5-6
D: NA

DNA: TGTGCCAGCAGCCCGGGAGGGCAGCTCACCGGGGAGCTGTTTTTT
CDR3: CASSPGGQLTGELFF
J: TRBJ2-2
size: NA
V: TRBV11-2
D: TRBD2

DNA: TGTGCCAGCAGCCAAGAGTACACCGGGGAGCTGTTTTTT
CDR3: CASSQEYTGELFF
J: TRBJ2-2
size: few
V: TRBV4-2
D: NA

DNA: TGTGCCAGCAGCCTCCTGGGGACAGGGGTTTTGGATGAGCAGTTCTTC
CDR3: CASSLLGTGVLDEQFF
J: TRBJ2-1
size: many
V: TRBV7-8
D: TRBD1

DNA: TGTGCCAGCAGTTACGTGGACACCCAAGAGACCCAGTACTTC
CDR3: CASSYVDTQETQYF
J: TRBJ2-5
size: few
V: TRBV6-5
D: NA

DNA: TGCGCCAGCAGCCAAGATAGGTCTGGGGCCAACGTCCTGACTTTC
CDR3: CASSQDRSGANVLTF
J: TRBJ2-6
size: few
V: TRBV4-1
D: NA

DNA: TGTGCCAGCAGCTTAAATTCCGGCGGCGGGGAGCAGTACTTC
CDR3: CASSLNSGGGEQYF
J: TRBJ2-7
size: NA
V: TRBV7-3
D: NA

DNA: TGTGCCAGCTCACCGCGGGCTGCCTCCAGCGTGTACTACTACGAGCAGTACTTC
CDR3: CASSPRAASSVYYYEQYF
J: TRBJ2-7
size: few
V: TRBV18
D: NA

DNA: TGTGCCAGCAGCCCCTCCGGACGGGTCTCTGGAAACACCATATATTTT
CDR3: CASSPSGRVSGNTIYF
J: TRBJ1-3
size: few
V: TRBV27
D: NA

DNA: TGTGCCAGCAGTCCCTGGGCGGGGGGCGTAGGCGAGCAGTACTTC
CDR3: CASSPWAGGVGEQYF
J: TRBJ2-7
size: NA
V: TRBV28
D: TRBD2

DNA: TGCGCCAGCAGCTTGCACGGGGGCGACGACTCCTACGAGCAGTACTTC
CDR3: CASSLHGGDDSYEQYF
J: TRBJ2-7
size: NA
V: TRBV5-1
D: NA

DNA: TGTGCCAGCAGTCCAACCCTGGGGGAGCAGTACTTC
CDR3: CASSPTLGEQYF
J: TRBJ2-7
size: NA
V: TRBV27
D: NA

DNA: TGTGCCAGCAGCGGAGTCAGGGACCTAACCTACAATGAGCAGTTCTTC
CDR3: CASSGVRDLTYNEQFF
J: TRBJ2-1
size: once
V: TRBV7-9
D: NA

DNA: TGTGCCAGCAGCTTAGTAACTAGCGGGGTCTACGAGCAGTACTTC
CDR3: CASSLVTSGVYEQYF
J: TRBJ2-7
size: many
V: TRBV11-2
D: TRBD2

DNA: TGTGCCAGCAGAGGAAACGGACGGGCGAGCGACGAGCAGTACTTC
CDR3: CASRGNGRASDEQYF
J: TRBJ2-7
size: many
V: TRBV21-1
D: NA

DNA: TGTGCCAGCGCCACCGGCGGGAATCAGCCCCAGCATTTT
CDR3: CASATGGNQPQHF
J: TRBJ1-5
size: many
V: TRBV12-3/TRBV12-4
D: NA

DNA: TGCGCCAGCAGCCTAACCGGGACACCTAATTCACCCCTCCACTTT
CDR3: CASSLTGTPNSPLHF
J: TRBJ1-6
size: NA
V: TRBV4-3
D: NA

DNA: TGTGCCAGCAGCTTACTCAGGGGGCTTGGAGATACGCAGTATTTT
CDR3: CASSLLRGLGDTQYF
J: TRBJ2-3
size: many
V: TRBV5-5
D: TRBD1

DNA: TGTGCCAGCAGACCGAGACAGGGTCGCGACTATGGCTACACCTTC
CDR3: CASRPRQGRDYGYTF
J: TRBJ1-2
size: NA
V: TRBV2
D: TRBD1

DNA: TGCAGTGCCGGGGGGGGTGGGTCCTACAATGAGCAGTTCTTC
CDR3: CSAGGGGSYNEQFF
J: TRBJ2-1
size: NA
V: TRBV20-1
D: TRBD2

DNA: TGTGCCAGCAGTTTACTAGCGGGGGGTTATGAGCAGTTCTTC
CDR3: CASSLLAGGYEQFF
J: TRBJ2-1
size: few
V: TRBV12-3/TRBV12-4
D: TRBD2

DNA: TGTGCCAGTGAGGGGCTAGCGTCAAGGGGGGGGCAGTTCTTC
CDR3: CASEGLASRGGQFF
J: TRBJ2-1
size: NA
V: TRBV28
D: NA

DNA: TGTGCCAGCAGTGAAGGTCAGGGGTTCTACTACGAGCAGTACTTC
CDR3: CASSEGQGFYYEQYF
J: TRBJ2-7
size: many
V: TRBV25-1
D: NA

DNA: TGCAGTGCTTCCCGGACCAATTACAATGAGCAGTTCTTC
CDR3: CSASRTNYNEQFF
J: TRBJ2-1
size: NA
V: TRBV20-1
D: NA

DNA: TGTGCCAGCGGGGCTGCCCGGGAGGCCCCCTCGAATGAGCAGTTCTTC
CDR3: CASGAAREAPSNEQFF
J: TRBJ2-1
size: NA
V: TRBV12-3/TRBV12-4
D: TRBD2

DNA: TGCAGTGCTAGAGATAGGGGCTCGAACACTGAAGCTTTCTTT
CDR3: CSARDRGSNTEAFF
J: TRBJ1-1
size: once
V: TRBV20-1
D: NA

DNA: TGTGCCAGCAGCTCCCAAGGGGTTGGCAATCAGCCCCAGCATTTT
CDR3: CASSSQGVGNQPQHF
J: TRBJ1-5
size: many
V: TRBV12-3/TRBV12-4
D: NA

DNA: TGTGCCAGTACTCTCCGGGACCCTGGGCCAGATACGCAGTATTTT
CDR3: CASTLRDPGPDTQYF
J: TRBJ2-3
size: NA
V: TRBV7-2
D: NA

DNA: TGTGCCAGCAGTTGGGGACGGACCTACGAGCAGTACTTC
CDR3: CASSWGRTYEQYF
J: TRBJ2-7
size: many
V: TRBV6-5
D: NA

DNA: TGTGCCAGCAGCCCGGGACTAGCAGCCGGGGAGCTGTTTTTT
CDR3: CASSPGLAAGELFF
J: TRBJ2-2
size: NA
V: TRBV28
D: TRBD2

DNA: TGCGCCAGCAGCCCGGGGGACAGGGGCTTCGAAGATACGCAGTATTTT
CDR3: CASSPGDRGFEDTQYF
J: TRBJ2-3
size: few
V: TRBV5-1
D: TRBD1

DNA: TGTGCCAGCAGTTTCCAGGGGGCCAACGTCCTGACTTTC
CDR3: CASSFQGANVLTF
J: TRBJ2-6
size: few
V: TRBV27
D: NA

DNA: TGTGCCAGCAGCCCCTCCGGAGAGTCCTACAATGAGCAGTTCTTC
CDR3: CASSPSGESYNEQFF
J: TRBJ2-1
size: NA
V: TRBV5-6
D: NA

DNA: TGTGCCAGCGGGTGGCCTAGCGGTCTAGGCACAGATACGCAGTATTTT
CDR3: CASGWPSGLGTDTQYF
J: TRBJ2-3
size: NA
V: TRBV27
D: TRBD2

DNA: TGTGCCAGCAGTCCCCGAGGGGATGCCCCCGGGGAGCTGTTTTTT
CDR3: CASSPRGDAPGELFF
J: TRBJ2-2
size: many
V: TRBV25-1
D: NA

DNA: TGTGCCAGCAGTCTTCTGTTTGGGAGTTATGAGCAGTTCTTC
CDR3: CASSLLFGSYEQFF
J: TRBJ2-1
size: NA
V: TRBV28
D: NA

DNA: TGTGCCAGCAGTGAAGGACACCGGGACTATGGCTACACCTTC
CDR3: CASSEGHRDYGYTF
J: TRBJ1-2
size: many
V: TRBV6-1
D: NA

DNA: TGTGCCAGCGGGGCCTTGGGGAGGACCGGCCAGCCCCAGCATTTT
CDR3: CASGALGRTGQPQHF
J: TRBJ1-5
size: few
V: TRBV2
D: NA

DNA: TGCAGTGCTAGGCATCTTGGGGGGGCCTACGAGCAGTACTTC
CDR3: CSARHLGGAYEQYF
J: TRBJ2-7
size: few
V: TRBV20-1
D: TRBD2

DNA: TGTGCCAGCAGCGTAGCCGGGGATGCGCAGTATTTT
CDR3: CASSVAGDAQYF
J: TRBJ2-3
size: NA
V: TRBV9
D: NA

DNA: TGCGCCAGCAGCCAAGCGCCAGAAAGCGCCGGGGAGCTGTTTTTT
CDR3: CASSQAPESAGELFF
J: TRBJ2-2
size: NA
V: TRBV4-1
D: NA

DNA: TGTGCCAGCAGCTCAGTAGCGGGAGGCGGCGATACGCAGTATTTT
CDR3: CASSSVAGGGDTQYF
J: TRBJ2-3
size: few
V: TRBV7-6
D: TRBD2

DNA: TGCAGCGCACAGAGCCCTAGCGGGGGGGGTGAGCAGTTCTTC
CDR3: CSAQSPSGGGEQFF
J: TRBJ2-1
size: many
V: TRBV29-1
D: TRBD2

DNA: TGTGCCAGCAGCGTGGGACTAGCGGAGCACTACGAGCAGTACTTC
CDR3: CASSVGLAEHYEQYF
J: TRBJ2-7
size: NA
V: TRBV9
D: TRBD2

DNA: TGTGCCAGCAGCTTAGAGTTTGGACTAGCGGGAGTTAGCGAGCAGTTCTTC
CDR3: CASSLEFGLAGVSEQFF
J: TRBJ2-1
size: NA
V: TRBV7-6
D: TRBD2

DNA: TGTGCCAGCAGTGGGGACAGGACCGGGGAGCTGTTTTTT
CDR3: CASSGDRTGELFF
J: TRBJ2-2
size: NA
V: TRBV6-1
D: TRBD1

DNA: TGTGCCAGTAGTAGGCAGGGGAACTACAATGAGCAGTTCTTC
CDR3: CASSRQGNYNEQFF
J: TRBJ2-1
size: many
V: TRBV19
D: NA

DNA: TGCAGTGCTAGATTAGGACTAGCGGGGTACGAGCAGTACTTC
CDR3: CSARLGLAGYEQYF
J: TRBJ2-7
size: NA
V: TRBV20-1
D: TRBD2

DNA: TGTGCCTGGGGGGGAGAGAGGGACACTGAAGCTTTCTTT
CDR3: CAWGGERDTEAFF
J: TRBJ1-1
size: NA
V: TRBV30
D: NA

DNA: TGTGCCAGCAGCTTACAAGCGTTGGACAATCAGCCCCAGCATTTT
CDR3: CASSLQALDNQPQHF
J: TRBJ1-5
size: NA
V: TRBV7-8
D: NA

DNA: TGCAGCGTTGAAGAGGTGGGCCGGTCCTACAATGAGCAGTTCTTC
CDR3: CSVEEVGRSYNEQFF
J: TRBJ2-1
size: NA
V: TRBV29-1
D: NA

DNA: TGCAGCGTCTCGGACAGGGGATGGTTAGGAAGTGGCTCCATAGAGACCCAGTACTTC
CDR3: CSVSDRGWLGSGSIETQYF
J: TRBJ2-5
size: many
V: TRBV29-1
D: TRBD1

DNA: TGTGCCAGCAGCTTAGGTGTCGCGGGAGGGGTGAACACCGGGGAGCTGTTTTTT
CDR3: CASSLGVAGGVNTGELFF
J: TRBJ2-2
size: NA
V: TRBV11-1
D: TRBD2

DNA: TGTGCCAGCAGCCAAGAGGGGACTAGTGTGGATACGCAGTATTTT
CDR3: CASSQEGTSVDTQYF
J: TRBJ2-3
size: few
V: TRBV3-1
D: TRBD2